This TCR beta chain was identified during a study of T cells in Graves' hyperthyroidism and ophthalmopathy. V was clipped by 7 bases and J by 5 bases, with 19 bases between them. This CDR3 contains 14 residues. Germline CDR1 and CDR2: DFQATT and SNEGSKA (reference sequence). Notes on this clonotype: The antigen is not known.

Researchers amplified the TCR beta CDR3 regions from RNA transcripts. First-round RT-PCR targeting the TCR CDR3 was performed with the HTBI primer set. One entry per CDR3 protein, called by TCRdb with MiXCR from the multiplex PCR reads. The data contain about 200,000 distinct CDR3 sequences, about a sixth of them seen just once; the ten biggest clones take up 53%. Study-wide points: Also found in blood were most expanded thyroid clonotypes above 0.001. In the analysis, a 13 V-J model separated ophthalmopathy from stable hyperthyroidism.

Diagnosis of hyperthyroidism was new in patients aged 18 to 65, and its duration was under 2 months. The diagnoses drew upon clinical symptoms, serum thyroxine and TRAb, thyroid ultrasound and orbital computed tomography. The chain links TRBV20-1 to TRBJ2-3; weak D call: TRBD1 (5 bases). The origin of this receptor is a woman in her forties or fifties with Graves' hyperthyroidism. The sample consisted of blood. CDR3 nucleotide sequence: TGCAGTGGCCCGGTGAGCACAAGGGGAGATACGCAGTATTTT. Protein product: CSGPVSTRGDTQYF.